Each of the 17 T cell receptor beta chains below was sequenced from the same sample in a study of response to subunit inactivated influenza vaccine. Via MiXCR, TCRdb re-called the RT-PCR reads, giving one row per CDR3 protein. In the table there are about 530,000 distinct CDR3 sequences, approximately 12% of which are singletons. This specimen was PBMCs from blood, taken on the day of vaccination. The receptors were sampled from a man aged 45 to 65 who received an inactivated influenza vaccine.

This clonotype was seen at least ten times. Here the CDR3 DNA reads TGCAGCATTGGACAGGACTACGAGCAGTACTTC. Its protein is CSIGQDYEQYF. The rearrangement links TRBV29-1 to TRBJ2-7; 7 bases are shared with TRBD1. CDR3 length: 11 amino acids. V lost 8 bases, J lost 3 bases, and 4 bases stayed unmatched. The germline V gene has CDR1 SQVTM and CDR2 ANQGSEA.

In this sample, this clonotype turned up many times. V usage is TRBV12-3 or TRBV12-4 and J usage is TRBJ2-2; perhaps TRBD1 as D (8 bases). The CDR3 has 15 residues. V was trimmed by 7 bases and J by 5 bases, leaving 17 bases between them. CDR3 region: CASNPDRGGTGELFF. The DNA of the CDR3 is TGTGCCAGCAATCCAGACAGGGGAGGGACCGGGGAGCTGTTTTTT.

Only a few counts were recorded for this clonotype. J is TRBJ1-5 and V is TRBV7-2, with 7 bases matching TRBD1. V lost 1 base, J lost 4 bases, and 4 bases stayed unmatched. The V gene's germline CDR1 is SGHTA and CDR2 FQGNSA. The CDR3 has 15 residues. DNA for the CDR3: TGTGCCAGCAGCTTAGGGGCCAGGGGGAATCAGCCCCAGCATTTT. Translation: CASSLGARGNQPQHF.

This clonotype was recorded a few times. The chain employs TRBV2 and TRBJ2-1; D not certain. V was cut by 4 bases and J by 4 bases, with 8 bases left in between. The CDR3 has 13 residues. From germline, CDR1 is SNHLY and CDR2 FYNNEI. This chain's CDR3 is CASSVSVYNEQFF. DNA of the CDR3: TGTGCCAGCAGTGTCTCGGTATACAATGAGCAGTTCTTC.

This clonotype occurred a few times. The genes are TRBV5-4 and TRBJ1-3; 10 bases agree with TRBD1. Germline lookup yields CDR1 SGHNT and CDR2 YYREEE (reference sequence). The CDR3 totals 20 residues. Losses at the gene ends were 3 bases for V and 0 bases for J; bases not matched to a gene: 15. The CDR3 sequence is CASSWEPPGQGFLSGNTIYF. Here the CDR3 DNA reads TGTGCCAGCAGCTGGGAACCTCCGGGACAGGGGTTCCTCTCTGGAAACACCATATATTTT.

Many counts were recorded for this clonotype. J is TRBJ1-5 and V is TRBV6-2 or TRBV6-3; D unresolved. Germline loops: CDR1 MNHEY, CDR2 SVGEGT. V was trimmed by 10 bases and J by 2 bases, leaving 15 bases between them. The length of the CDR3 is 14 residues. Written as DNA, the CDR3 is TGTGCCATCCGAGGGTCCTCTCGCAATCAGCCCCAGCATTTT. This sequence encodes CAIRGSSRNQPQHF.

This clonotype has ten or more counts. V gene TRBV18 combines with J gene TRBJ2-7, with D uncertain. V was cut by 0 bases and J by 2 bases, with 11 bases left in between. This CDR3 is 15 amino acids long. The germline CDR1 and CDR2 sequences are KGHSH and LQKENI. Here the CDR3 reads CASSPPRGSTYEQYF. The CDR3, as DNA: TGTGCCAGCTCACCACCTCGTGGCAGTACCTACGAGCAGTACTTC.

This clonotype was counted between two and nine times. V and J are TRBV9 and TRBJ2-7; a possible D gene is TRBD2 (5 bases). CDR3 size: 15 residues. V was shortened by 1 base and J by 2 bases, with 13 bases between the two germline ends. The V gene's germline CDR1 is SGDLS and CDR2 YYNGEE. The CDR3 sequence is CASSVNPGLPYEQYF. The CDR3 DNA is TGTGCCAGCAGCGTAAATCCCGGACTTCCCTACGAGCAGTACTTC.

This chain links TRBV4-3 with TRBJ2-7; possibly TRBD1 for D (7 bases). CDR3 length: 15 amino acids. The germline V and J ends were trimmed by 1 base and 0 bases, with 10 bases remaining between them. Germline V gene lookup returns CDR1 LGHNA and CDR2 YSLEER. The CDR3 protein is CASSQVQGGSYEQYF. CDR3 nucleotides: TGCGCCAGCAGCCAAGTCCAGGGGGGCTCCTACGAGCAGTACTTC.

The CDR3 is CASRNSGQGARGNYGYTF. Here the CDR3 DNA reads TGCGCCAGCAGAAATTCGGGACAGGGGGCGAGAGGGAACTATGGCTACACCTTC. This rearrangement joins TRBV4-3 to TRBJ1-2; 12 bases line up with TRBD1. The CDR3 loop spans 18 amino acids. Trimming removed 6 bases from V and 2 bases from J; junction bases left unmatched: 13. Germline CDR1 LGHNA, CDR2 YSLEER.

This clonotype was seen a handful of times. The chain is built from TRBV12-3 or TRBV12-4 and TRBJ1-4; D may be TRBD1 (5 bases). V lost 7 bases and J lost 6, with 12 bases in between. There are 13 residues in the CDR3. As DNA, the CDR3 is TGTGCCAGCAAGGGATGGGACTATGAAAAACTGTTTTTT. It specifies CASKGWDYEKLFF.

This clonotype has a count of ten or more. The rearrangement joins TRBV7-2 to TRBJ2-3; possibly TRBD2 for D (5 bases). Between the trimmed V and J ends, which lost 5 bases and 10 bases, there was a span of 16 bases. The CDR3 spans 13 residues. Germline CDR1 is SGHTA and CDR2 is FQGNSA. The CDR3: CASSGARAEAQYF. DNA for the CDR3: TGTGCCAGCAGCGGCGCAAGAGCGGAAGCGCAGTATTTT.

This clonotype was picked up a small number of times. The CDR3 loop reads CASSFAQGTQPQHF. The CDR3 nucleotides read TGTGCCAGCAGCTTCGCACAGGGAACTCAGCCCCAGCATTTT. The chain is built from TRBV7-8 and TRBJ1-5, with D perhaps TRBD1 (6 bases). Germline CDR1 and CDR2: SGHVS and FQNEAQ. V shed 3 bases and J shed 6 bases, with 12 bases lying between them. This CDR3 has 14 residues.

This clonotype was seen repeatedly, ten times or more. The chain uses TRBV10-3 and TRBJ2-1; 9 nucleotides line up with TRBD2. Germline trimming cut 6 bases from V and 13 bases from J; bases unmatched to any gene: 4. Per the germline V gene, CDR1 is ENHRY and CDR2 is SYGVKD. There are 11 residues in the CDR3. CDR3 DNA: TGTGCCATCAGGCTAGCGGGATTTCAGTTCTTC. This sequence encodes CAIRLAGFQFF.

The chain employs TRBV18 and TRBJ2-2; 11 positions agree with TRBD2. The CDR3 is made up of 15 amino acids. The V and J ends lost 3 bases and 6 bases, in that order; junction bases with no gene match: 3. CDR1 and CDR2 from the germline V gene are KGHSH and LQKENI. Here the CDR3 reads CASSPTTSGAGELFF. DNA for the CDR3: TGTGCCAGCTCACCGACGACTAGCGGGGCCGGGGAGCTGTTTTTT.

This clonotype was found a few times. This chain connects TRBV7-2 to TRBJ1-4; tentatively, D is TRBD1 (5 bases). V lost 2 bases, J lost 7 bases, and 11 bases lay in between. Looked up from germline, CDR1 is SGHTA and CDR2 is FQGNSA. This CDR3 comprises 14 residues. The CDR3 DNA is TGTGCCAGCAGCTTAAGTCGGGACTTTGAAAAACTGTTTTTT. Its protein is CASSLSRDFEKLFF.

This clonotype was counted ten times or more. The J gene is TRBJ1-6, the V gene TRBV6-2 or TRBV6-3; D remains ambiguous. The V end was cut by 2 bases, the J end by 5 bases, with 7 bases between. The CDR3 is made up of 14 amino acids. CDR1 is MNHEY, CDR2 SVGEGT, per germline. The CDR3 reads CASSYGPNNSPLHF. The CDR3 region has the DNA TGTGCCAGCAGTTACGGACCGAATAATTCACCCCTCCACTTT.